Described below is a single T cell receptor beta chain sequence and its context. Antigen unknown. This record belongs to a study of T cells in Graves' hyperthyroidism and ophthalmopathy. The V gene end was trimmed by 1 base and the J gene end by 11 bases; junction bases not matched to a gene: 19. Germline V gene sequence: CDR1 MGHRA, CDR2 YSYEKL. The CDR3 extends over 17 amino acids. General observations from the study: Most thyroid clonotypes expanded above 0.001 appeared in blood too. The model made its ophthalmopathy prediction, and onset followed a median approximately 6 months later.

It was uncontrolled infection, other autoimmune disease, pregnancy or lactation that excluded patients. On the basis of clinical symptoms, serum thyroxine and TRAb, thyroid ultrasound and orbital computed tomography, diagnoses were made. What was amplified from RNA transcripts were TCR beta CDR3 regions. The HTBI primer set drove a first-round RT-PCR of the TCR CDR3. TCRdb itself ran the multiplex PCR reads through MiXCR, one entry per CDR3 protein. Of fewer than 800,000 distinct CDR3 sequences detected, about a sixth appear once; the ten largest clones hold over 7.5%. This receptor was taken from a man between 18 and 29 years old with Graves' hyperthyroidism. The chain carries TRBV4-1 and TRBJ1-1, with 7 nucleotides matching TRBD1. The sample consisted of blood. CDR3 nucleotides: TGCGCCAGCAGCCAAGGAACGCTAAAAATCAGGGGGGAGTGGGCTTTCTTT. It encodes CASSQGTLKIRGEWAFF.